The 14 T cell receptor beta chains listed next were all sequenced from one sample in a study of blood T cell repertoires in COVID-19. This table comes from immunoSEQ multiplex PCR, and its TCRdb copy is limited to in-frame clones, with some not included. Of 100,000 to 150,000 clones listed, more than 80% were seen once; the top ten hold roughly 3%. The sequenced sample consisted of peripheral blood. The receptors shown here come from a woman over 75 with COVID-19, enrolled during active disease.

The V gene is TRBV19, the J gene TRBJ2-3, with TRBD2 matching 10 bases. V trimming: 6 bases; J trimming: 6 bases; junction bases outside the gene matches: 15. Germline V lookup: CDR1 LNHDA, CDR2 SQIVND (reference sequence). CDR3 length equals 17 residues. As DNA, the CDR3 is TGTGCCAGTAGGGGCCTAGCGGGAGTTGGGGCTCGGGATACGCAGTATTTT. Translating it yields CASRGLAGVGARDTQYF.

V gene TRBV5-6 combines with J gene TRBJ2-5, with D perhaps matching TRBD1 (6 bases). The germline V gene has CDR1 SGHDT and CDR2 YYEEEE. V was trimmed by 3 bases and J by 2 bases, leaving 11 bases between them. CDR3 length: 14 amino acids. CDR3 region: CASSYRDTQETQYF. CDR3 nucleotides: TGTGCCAGCAGCTACCGGGACACACAAGAGACCCAGTACTTC.

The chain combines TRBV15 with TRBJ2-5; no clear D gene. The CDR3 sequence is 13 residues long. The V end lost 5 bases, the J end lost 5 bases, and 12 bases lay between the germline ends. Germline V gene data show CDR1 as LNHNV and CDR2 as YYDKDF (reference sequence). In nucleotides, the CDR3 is TGTGCCACCAGCGTCCCCCCCAGGGAGACCCAGTACTTC. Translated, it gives CATSVPPRETQYF.

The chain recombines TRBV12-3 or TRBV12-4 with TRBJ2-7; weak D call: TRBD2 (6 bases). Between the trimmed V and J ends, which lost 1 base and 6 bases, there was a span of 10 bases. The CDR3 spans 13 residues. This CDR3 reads CASSLGEAVEQYF. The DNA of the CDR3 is TGTGCCAGCAGTTTAGGGGAGGCGGTCGAGCAGTACTTC.

The chain's CDR3 is CASSSMDRSSNVLTF. CDR3 DNA: TGTGCCAGCAGTTCGATGGACAGGTCCTCCAACGTCCTGACTTTC. The chain carries TRBV28 and TRBJ2-6, with TRBD1 matching over 7 bases. V dropped 4 bases and J dropped 8; count of bases not matched to a gene: 8. Germline V gene sequence: CDR1 MDHEN, CDR2 SYDVKM. CDR3 length: 15 amino acids.

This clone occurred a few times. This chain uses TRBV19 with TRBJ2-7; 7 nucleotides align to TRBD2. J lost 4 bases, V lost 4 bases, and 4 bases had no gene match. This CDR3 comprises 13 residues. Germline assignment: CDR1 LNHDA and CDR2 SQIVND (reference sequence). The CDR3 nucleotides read TGTGCCAGTAGTACCCAGGGAGGGTACGAGCAGTACTTC. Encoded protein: CASSTQGGYEQYF.

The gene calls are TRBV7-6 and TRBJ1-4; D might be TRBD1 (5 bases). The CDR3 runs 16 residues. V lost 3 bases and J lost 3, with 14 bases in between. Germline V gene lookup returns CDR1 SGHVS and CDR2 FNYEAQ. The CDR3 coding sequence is TGTGCCAGCAGCTTGGAAGGGCGGGGGTCTAATGAAAAACTGTTTTTT. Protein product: CASSLEGRGSNEKLFF.

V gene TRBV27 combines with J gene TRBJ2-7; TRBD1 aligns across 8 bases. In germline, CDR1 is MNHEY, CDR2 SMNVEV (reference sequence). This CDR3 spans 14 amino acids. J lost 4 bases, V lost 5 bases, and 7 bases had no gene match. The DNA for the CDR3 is TGTGCCAGCAGTACCTGGGACAGGCTTTACGAGCAGTACTTC. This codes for CASSTWDRLYEQYF.

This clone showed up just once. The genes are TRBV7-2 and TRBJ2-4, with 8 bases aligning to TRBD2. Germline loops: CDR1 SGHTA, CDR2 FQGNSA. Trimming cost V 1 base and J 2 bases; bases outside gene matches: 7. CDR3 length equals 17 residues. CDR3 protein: CASSLGGLEGSKNIQYF. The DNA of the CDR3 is TGTGCCAGCAGCTTAGGGGGACTAGAGGGATCCAAAAACATTCAGTACTTC.

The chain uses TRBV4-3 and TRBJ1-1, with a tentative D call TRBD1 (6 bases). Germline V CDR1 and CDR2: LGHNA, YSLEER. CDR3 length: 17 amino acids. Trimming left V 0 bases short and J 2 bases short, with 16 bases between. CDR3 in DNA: TGCGCCAGCAGCCAAGATATAACGACAGGCCTTAACACTGAAGCTTTCTTT. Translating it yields CASSQDITTGLNTEAFF.

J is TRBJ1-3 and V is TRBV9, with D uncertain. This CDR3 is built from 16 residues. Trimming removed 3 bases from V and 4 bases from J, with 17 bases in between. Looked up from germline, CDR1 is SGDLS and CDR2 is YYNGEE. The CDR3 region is CASSGSPKLGGNTIYF. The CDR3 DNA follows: TGTGCCAGCAGCGGAAGCCCAAAGCTCGGGGGAAACACCATATATTTT.

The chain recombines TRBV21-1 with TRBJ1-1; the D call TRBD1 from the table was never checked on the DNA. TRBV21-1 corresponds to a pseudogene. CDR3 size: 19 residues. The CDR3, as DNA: TGTGCCAGCAGCCCCGGTACCCTGGGACAGGGGTACCTGAACACTGAAGCTTTCTTT. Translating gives CASSPGTLGQGYLNTEAFF.

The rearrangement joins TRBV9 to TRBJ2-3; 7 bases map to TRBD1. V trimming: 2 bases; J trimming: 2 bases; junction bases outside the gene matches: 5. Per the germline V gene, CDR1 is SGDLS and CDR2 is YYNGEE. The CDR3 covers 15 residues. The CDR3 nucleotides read TGTGCCAGCAGCGTTAGACAGGGCATCACAGATACGCAGTATTTT. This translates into CASSVRQGITDTQYF.

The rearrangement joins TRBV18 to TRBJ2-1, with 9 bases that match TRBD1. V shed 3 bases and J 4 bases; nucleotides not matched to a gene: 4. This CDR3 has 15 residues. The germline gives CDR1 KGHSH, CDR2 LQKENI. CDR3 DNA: TGTGCCAGCTCACCCGGGACAGGGACTTACAATGAGCAGTTCTTC. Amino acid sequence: CASSPGTGTYNEQFF.